Listed here are 17 T cell receptor beta chains from one sample, sequenced in a study of human T cells and chemical hapten exposure. Time point denoted: pre-sensitization, week 0. Described treatment: therapeutic diphenylcyclopropenone sensitization with weekly scalp DPC. Using its own MiXCR run on the RACE reads, TCRdb lists one record per CDR3 protein. Of around 380,000 distinct CDR3 sequences in the sample, 5% to 6.5% were seen once. Sequencing was performed on whole blood, taken in connection with sensitization to the hapten diphenylcyclopropenone (DPC). The origin of the receptors is a woman younger than 35 with alopecia areata. Some clones in this sample may be carry-over from other donors' samples.

This clonotype has ten or more counts. This chain connects TRBV7-9 to TRBJ1-1, with a possible D match to TRBD1 (6 bases). The CDR3 loop spans 14 amino acids. Trimming removed 4 bases at V and 4 bases at J, with 13 bases between. The V gene's germline CDR1 is SEHNR and CDR2 FQNEAQ (reference sequence). Here the CDR3 reads CASSSDLGATEAFF. The CDR3 nucleotides read TGTGCCAGCAGCTCCGACCTGGGGGCCACTGAAGCTTTCTTT.

This sequence joins TRBV11-3 and TRBJ2-3; D is unresolved. Germline loops: CDR1 SGHNT, CDR2 YENEEA. V was pared by 5 bases and J by 5 bases, with 11 bases between. The CDR3 covers 13 residues. The DNA of the CDR3 is TGTGCCAGCAGCCCTAACCCTAGAGATACGCAGTATTTT. This translates into CASSPNPRDTQYF.

This clonotype was seen more than once but under ten times. The chain has TRBV7-9 and TRBJ1-2; D call uncertain. The CDR3 is 12 amino acids. Trimming shortened V by 3 bases and J by 7 bases, and 9 bases separated the two germline ends. The V gene's germline CDR1 is SEHNR and CDR2 FQNEAQ (reference sequence). The chain's CDR3 is CASSFDQVGYTF. The CDR3 bases are TGTGCCAGCAGCTTTGACCAAGTTGGCTACACCTTC.

V gene TRBV5-6 combines with J gene TRBJ1-6; 8 bases agree with TRBD1. The germline V gene encodes CDR1 SGHDT and CDR2 YYEEEE. The CDR3 is 18 amino acids. Germline trimming cut 6 bases from V and 0 bases from J; bases unmatched to any gene: 11. The CDR3: CASTPSGQGSSYNSPLHF. The CDR3 nucleotides read TGTGCCAGCACCCCGTCAGGACAGGGAAGCTCCTATAATTCACCCCTCCACTTT.

This clonotype occurred a few times. DNA of the CDR3: TGTGCCAGCAGTTCACGGACTAGCGGGGCCAACGTCCTGACTTTC. Translating it yields CASSSRTSGANVLTF. This chain connects TRBV12-3 or TRBV12-4 to TRBJ2-6; 8 bases are a match to TRBD2. Losses at the gene ends were 4 bases for V and 4 bases for J; bases not matched to a gene: 3. The CDR3 covers 15 residues.

This clonotype showed up many times. The gene calls are TRBV18 and TRBJ1-1; weak D call: TRBD1 (6 bases). This CDR3 region has 12 residues. CDR1 is KGHSH and CDR2 is LQKENI in the germline V gene. Trimming stripped 4 bases from V and 6 bases from J, with 9 bases between. DNA for the CDR3: TGTGCCAGCTCACAGGACAGCTCTGAAGCTTTCTTT. It encodes CASSQDSSEAFF.

This clonotype was seen a few times. The V gene is TRBV4-3, the J gene TRBJ2-7; 11 bases map to TRBD1. This CDR3 is 14 amino acids long. Germline V gives CDR1 LGHNA, CDR2 YSLEER. Losses at the gene ends were 3 bases for V and 5 bases for J; bases not matched to a gene: 3. Here the CDR3 reads CASSHGQGANEQYF. The CDR3 coding sequence is TGCGCCAGCAGCCACGGACAGGGGGCGAACGAGCAGTACTTC.

The J gene is TRBJ2-1, the V gene TRBV11-2; TRBD1 or TRBD2 may be the D gene (5 bases each). The CDR3 is made up of 14 amino acids. The germline V gene encodes CDR1 SGHAT and CDR2 FQNNGV. Trimming stripped 3 bases from V and 5 bases from J, with 11 bases between. CDR3 coding DNA: TGTGCCAGCAGCTTCGGGACCGCTGACAATGAGCAGTTCTTC. Amino acids: CASSFGTADNEQFF.

V gene TRBV6-6 combines with J gene TRBJ1-1; possibly TRBD1 for D (6 bases). This CDR3 has 17 residues. Trimming removed 5 bases at V and 0 bases at J, with 19 bases between. Germline CDR1 is MNHNY and CDR2 is SVGAGI (reference sequence). The CDR3 loop is CASSNRVLLPVNTEAFF. CDR3 in DNA: TGTGCCAGCAGTAACAGGGTTTTATTACCCGTGAACACTGAAGCTTTCTTT.

In its sample, this clonotype was seen a few times. The chain uses TRBV27 and TRBJ1-1, with D possibly matching TRBD1 (5 bases). From germline, CDR1 is MNHEY and CDR2 SMNVEV (reference sequence). V lost 1 base and J 4 bases, leaving 7 bases between the germline ends. CDR3 length equals 13 residues. For the CDR3, the DNA is TGTGCCAGCAGTTTATATGGGGGCACTGAAGCTTTCTTT. This translates into CASSLYGGTEAFF.

This chain joins TRBV27 and TRBJ2-7, with TRBD1 as a possible D gene (6 bases). Trimming cost V 10 bases and J 2 bases, with 12 bases left between them. Germline CDR1 is MNHEY and CDR2 is SMNVEV (reference sequence). CDR3 size: 12 residues. CDR3 sequence (DNA): TGTGCCACCATGGACAGTCCCTACGAGCAGTACTTC. Encoded protein: CATMDSPYEQYF.

V usage is TRBV6-6 and J usage is TRBJ2-1; a possible D gene is TRBD1 (6 bases). The CDR3 is 17 residues long. With 2 bases removed from V and 3 bases from J, the gap between germline ends came to 17 bases. Germline V gene data show CDR1 as MNHNY and CDR2 as SVGAGI (reference sequence). In nucleotides, the CDR3 is TGTGCCAGCAGTTACACACAGGGCGAACATGACTACAATGAGCAGTTCTTC. Residues: CASSYTQGEHDYNEQFF.

The table lists this clonotype with a few counts. The chain has TRBV6-2 or TRBV6-3 and TRBJ1-6, with D possibly matching TRBD1 (6 bases). The CDR3 runs to 20 residues. In germline, CDR1 is MNHEY, CDR2 SVGEGT. Trimming took 4 bases from V and 0 from J, leaving 22 bases between them. CDR3 in amino acids: CASSSYSPRGSSSYNSPLHF. CDR3 sequence (DNA): TGTGCCAGCAGTTCCTACTCACCCAGGGGATCGAGCTCCTATAATTCACCCCTCCACTTT.

This clonotype was picked up many times. The V and J genes are TRBV28 and TRBJ1-6, with 9 bases that match TRBD1. The CDR3 runs to 19 residues. In germline, CDR1 is MDHEN, CDR2 SYDVKM. Unmatched junction bases numbered 13, after V lost 4 bases and J lost 3 bases. The CDR3 sequence is CASSYDGTGSDFYNSPLHF. The CDR3 bases are TGTGCCAGCAGTTACGATGGGACAGGGTCGGACTTCTATAATTCACCCCTCCACTTT.

The genes are TRBV7-2 and TRBJ2-1; D is ambiguous. V lost 5 bases to trimming and J lost 5 bases, with 10 bases between them. The CDR3 contains 13 residues. Germline CDR1 is SGHTA and CDR2 is FQGNSA. In DNA, the CDR3 is TGTGCCAGCAGCCGTGGAGTAAACAATGAGCAGTTCTTC. It encodes CASSRGVNNEQFF.

This clonotype has ten or more counts. The chain joins TRBV6-5 to TRBJ2-7; 12 positions match TRBD1. The CDR3 has 15 residues. V shed 4 bases, J shed 7 bases, and the junction held 8 bases outside the gene matches. Germline CDR1 is MNHEY and CDR2 is SVGAGI. CDR3 DNA: TGTGCCAGCAGTTCCCCGGGACAGGGGGCTGGAGAGCAGTACTTC. It translates to CASSSPGQGAGEQYF.

In this sample, this clonotype turned up many times. The chain recombines TRBV5-1 with TRBJ2-7; D is undetermined. Germline V gene data show CDR1 as SGHRS and CDR2 as YFSETQ. Trimming took off 5 bases at V and 2 bases at J, with 14 bases between the two ends. The CDR3 covers 14 residues. The CDR3 DNA reads TGCGCCAGCAGGCTGGCAGCCACAGCCTACGAGCAGTACTTC. It is translated as CASRLAATAYEQYF.